This T cell receptor beta chain is from a study of T cells in Graves' hyperthyroidism and ophthalmopathy. This clonotype has more than one count but fewer than ten. The germline V gene has CDR1 SGHTA and CDR2 FQGNSA. Between the trimmed V and J ends, which lost 5 bases and 6 bases, there was a span of 10 bases. CDR3 length: 12 amino acids. An absence of ophthalmopathy progression within 18 months meant stable Graves' hyperthyroidism. Uncontrolled infection, other autoimmune disease, pregnancy or lactation barred patients from enrollment. Diagnoses rested on clinical symptoms, serum thyroxine and TRAb, thyroid ultrasound and orbital computed tomography. RNA transcripts yielded amplified TCR beta CDR3 regions. Using the HTBI primer set, a first-round RT-PCR was run on the TCR CDR3. TCRdb re-derived calls from the multiplex PCR reads in MiXCR, one entry per CDR3 protein. The table has about 590,000 distinct CDR3 sequences, 15% to 18% seen once; the top ten hold under 7.5%.

Sequencing was done on a sample of blood. The chain couples TRBV7-2 to TRBJ2-5; D not resolved. This receptor was identified in a woman aged 25-40 years with Graves' hyperthyroidism. The CDR3 DNA is TGTGCCAGCAGCCCAAGCCCCAAGACCCAGTACTTC. Residues: CASSPSPKTQYF.